This record looks at one TCR beta chain sequence and its context. The target antigen is unknown. The data are from a study of CD8 T cells in ankylosing spondylitis. The study's findings and limits: Blood from ankylosing spondylitis patients appeared to carry a characteristic roughly 8-variant TCR beta motif. From matched ankylosing spondylitis synovial fluid, disease-linked clones were reportedly recovered at significantly enriched levels. Disease-linked clones had a CD8+ phenotype and relatively low frequency in peripheral blood. Before this, some motif variants had been reported in reactive arthritis synovial fluid and blood.

Scientists made TCR beta libraries using quantitative 5'-RACE with molecular barcodes. MiXCR, run by TCRdb on the 5' RACE reads, gives a single entry per CDR3 protein. Of about 540,000 distinct CDR3 sequences in the sample, over 9.5% are singletons; the top ten hold nearly 7%. The CDR3 loop spans 13 amino acids. With 2 bases removed from V and 3 bases from J, the gap between germline ends came to 7 bases. Per germline, CDR1 MNHNY and CDR2 SVGAGI (reference sequence). This TCR was sampled from a male donor with ankylosing spondylitis. The V and J genes are TRBV6-6 and TRBJ1-2; D remains unclear. The sample taken for sequencing was blood, either unsorted or a sorted T cell fraction (not recorded which). The CDR3 protein is CASSYVEYYGYTF. The CDR3 DNA reads TGTGCCAGCAGTTACGTAGAATACTATGGCTACACCTTC.